This T cell receptor (beta chain) was captured in a study of identical twins. Healthy Caucasian donors formed the entire cohort. General study findings and limits: It was cross-sectional statistical analysis, not following the same donors, that the conclusions relied on. In cord blood, abundant beta clonotypes had fewer insertions; memory showed no trend.

The CDR3 extends over 13 amino acids. The V gene's germline CDR1 is SQVTM and CDR2 ANQGSEA. V dropped 7 bases and J dropped 6 bases, with 16 bases sitting between them. The sample holds many counts of this clonotype. The antigen is unknown. TCRdb itself ran the 5' RACE reads through MiXCR, one entry per CDR3 protein. Of around 670,000 distinct CDR3 sequences in the sample, roughly 6% are singletons; the top ten hold about 2%. This sequence originates from a man aged 18 to 35 in good health. Sequenced material: naive T cells sorted from blood. This chain links TRBV29-1 with TRBJ2-4; D tentatively fits TRBD1 or TRBD2 (5 bases each). In DNA form, the CDR3 reads TGCAGCGCCCGGGACGCCTTGGGAAACATTCAGTACTTC. Translated, it gives CSARDALGNIQYF.